The 4 T cell receptor beta chains reported below all come from one sample, sequenced in a study of CD8+ T cells in alopecia areata. Treatment described: oral pan-JAK inhibitor, 5-10 mg twice daily. Reverse transcription of extracted RNA yielded cDNA, which provided the sequencing template. Assay used: immunoSEQ multiplex PCR; TCRdb lists only in-frame clones, some missing. The sample has 170,000 or so clones, roughly 53% seen once. The source material was CD8+ T cells sorted from blood, sampled at week 24, from a patient treated with tofacitinib. These receptors originate from a human donor with alopecia areata.

The chain has TRBV5-6 and TRBJ1-5; TRBD1 agrees at 11 bases. V dropped 3 bases and J dropped 2; count of bases not matched to a gene: 7. The V gene's germline CDR1 is SGHDT and CDR2 YYEEEE. CDR3 length: 17 amino acids. The CDR3 DNA is TGTGCCAGCAGCTCGCGGACAGGGGGCGGTGGCAATCAGCCCCAGCATTTT. This codes for CASSSRTGGGGNQPQHF.

The V and J genes are TRBV4-1 and TRBJ2-5; D is ambiguous. CDR3 length: 14 residues. From germline, CDR1 is MGHRA and CDR2 YSYEKL. The V end was cut by 1 base, the J end by 4 bases, with 10 bases between. Here the CDR3 reads CASSQAQIRETQYF. The DNA for the CDR3 is TGCGCCAGCAGCCAAGCACAGATTCGAGAGACCCAGTACTTC.

In its sample, this clone was seen a few times. This chain joins TRBV30 and TRBJ2-1; weak D call: TRBD2 (7 bases). The CDR3 has 14 amino acids. Germline CDR1 and CDR2: GTSNPN and SVGIG (reference sequence). Trimming cost V 4 bases and J 7 bases, with 17 bases left between them. CDR3 DNA sequence: TGTGCCTGGATCCGAGGCGGGGGCCGTAATGAGCAGTTCTTC. Translation gives CAWIRGGGRNEQFF.

CDR3 region: CASGDNEQFF. The CDR3 DNA is TGTGCCAGCGGCGACAATGAGCAGTTCTTC. The chain carries TRBV7-6 and TRBJ2-1; D ambiguous. The length of the CDR3 is 10 residues. Germline lookup yields CDR1 SGHVS and CDR2 FNYEAQ. The V and J ends lost 8 bases and 5 bases respectively, with 4 bases between them.